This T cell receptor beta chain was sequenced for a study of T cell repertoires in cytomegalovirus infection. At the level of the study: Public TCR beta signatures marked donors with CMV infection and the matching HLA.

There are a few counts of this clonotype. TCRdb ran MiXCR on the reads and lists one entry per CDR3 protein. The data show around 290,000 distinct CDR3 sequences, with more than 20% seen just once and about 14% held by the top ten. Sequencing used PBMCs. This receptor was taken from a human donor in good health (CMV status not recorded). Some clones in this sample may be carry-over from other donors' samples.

The CDR3 coding sequence is TGTGCCAGCAGCTTATGGACAGGGATTAAAGAGACCCAGTACTTC. Translation: CASSLWTGIKETQYF. The chain is built from TRBV7-9 and TRBJ2-5, with 8 bases identical to TRBD1. V shed 2 bases and J 3 bases; nucleotides not matched to a gene: 5. The CDR3 totals 15 residues. Germline V CDR1 and CDR2: SEHNR, FQNEAQ (reference sequence).